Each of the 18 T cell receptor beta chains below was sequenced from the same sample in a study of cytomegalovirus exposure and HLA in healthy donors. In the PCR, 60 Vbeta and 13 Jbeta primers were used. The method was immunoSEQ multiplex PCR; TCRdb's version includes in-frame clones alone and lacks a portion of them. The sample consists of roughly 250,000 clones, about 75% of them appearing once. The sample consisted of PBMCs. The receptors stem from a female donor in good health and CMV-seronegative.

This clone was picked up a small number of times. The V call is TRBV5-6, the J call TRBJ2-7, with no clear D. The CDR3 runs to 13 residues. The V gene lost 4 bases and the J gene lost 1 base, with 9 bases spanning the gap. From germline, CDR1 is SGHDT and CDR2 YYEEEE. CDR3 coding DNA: TGTGCCAGCAGCCCGGAGCCTTCCTACGAGCAGTACTTC. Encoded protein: CASSPEPSYEQYF.

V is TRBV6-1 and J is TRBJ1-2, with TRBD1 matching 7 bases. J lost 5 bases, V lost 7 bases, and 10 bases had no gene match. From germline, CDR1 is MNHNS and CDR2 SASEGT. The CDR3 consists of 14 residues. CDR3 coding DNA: TGTGCCAGCACCCCCCAGGGGGGACGTTATGGCTACACCTTC. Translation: CASTPQGGRYGYTF.

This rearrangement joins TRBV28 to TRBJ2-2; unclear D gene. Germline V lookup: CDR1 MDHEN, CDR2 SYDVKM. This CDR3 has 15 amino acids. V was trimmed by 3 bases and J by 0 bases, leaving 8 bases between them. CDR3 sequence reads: CASSFYYPNTGELFF. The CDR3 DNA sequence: TGTGCCAGCAGTTTTTACTACCCGAACACCGGGGAGCTGTTTTTT.

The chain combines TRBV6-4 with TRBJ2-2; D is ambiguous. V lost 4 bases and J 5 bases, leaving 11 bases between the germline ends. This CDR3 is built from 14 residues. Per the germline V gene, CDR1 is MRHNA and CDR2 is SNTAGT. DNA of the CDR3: TGTGCCAGCAGTGCCGTACATCTGACCGGGGAGCTGTTTTTT. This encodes CASSAVHLTGELFF.

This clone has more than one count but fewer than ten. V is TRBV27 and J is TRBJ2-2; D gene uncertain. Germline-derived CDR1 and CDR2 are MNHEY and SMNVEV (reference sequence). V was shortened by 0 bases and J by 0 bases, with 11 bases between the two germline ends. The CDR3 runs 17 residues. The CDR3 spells CASSLSGRLANTGELFF. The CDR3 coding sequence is TGTGCCAGCAGTTTATCTGGCAGGCTCGCGAACACCGGGGAGCTGTTTTTT.

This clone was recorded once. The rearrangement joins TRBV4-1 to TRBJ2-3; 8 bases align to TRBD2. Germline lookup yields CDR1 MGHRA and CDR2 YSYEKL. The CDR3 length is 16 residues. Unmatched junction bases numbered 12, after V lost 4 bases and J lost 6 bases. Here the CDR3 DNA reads TGCGCCAGCAGCCCCGCCCCAGCGGGAGTTTGGGATACGCAGTATTTT. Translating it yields CASSPAPAGVWDTQYF.

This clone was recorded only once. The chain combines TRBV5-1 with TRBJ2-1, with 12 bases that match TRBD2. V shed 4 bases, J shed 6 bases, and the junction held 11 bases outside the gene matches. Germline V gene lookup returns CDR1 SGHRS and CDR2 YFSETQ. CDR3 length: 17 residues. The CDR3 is CASSKGLAGYYANEQFF. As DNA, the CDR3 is TGCGCCAGCAGCAAGGGACTAGCGGGCTACTACGCCAATGAGCAGTTCTTC.

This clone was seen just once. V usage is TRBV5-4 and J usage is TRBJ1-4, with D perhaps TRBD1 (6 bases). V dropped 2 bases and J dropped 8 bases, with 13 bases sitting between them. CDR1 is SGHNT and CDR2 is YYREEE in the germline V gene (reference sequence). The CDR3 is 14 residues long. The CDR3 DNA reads TGTGCCAGCAGCTTCTTTGCAGGGGACGAAAAACTGTTTTTT. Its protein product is CASSFFAGDEKLFF.

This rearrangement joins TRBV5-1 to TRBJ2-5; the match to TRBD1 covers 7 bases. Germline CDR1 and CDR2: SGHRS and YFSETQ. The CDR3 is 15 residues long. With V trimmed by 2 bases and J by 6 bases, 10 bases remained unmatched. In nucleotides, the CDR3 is TGCGCCAGCAGCTTCAGACAGGGTAGCGACCAGACCCAGTACTTC. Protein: CASSFRQGSDQTQYF.

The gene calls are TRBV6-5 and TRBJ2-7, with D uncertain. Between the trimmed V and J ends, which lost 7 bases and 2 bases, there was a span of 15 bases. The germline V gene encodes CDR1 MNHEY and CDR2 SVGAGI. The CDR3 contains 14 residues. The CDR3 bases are TGTGCCAGCACTTCAGGCCGCCAAACCTACGAGCAGTACTTC. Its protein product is CASTSGRQTYEQYF.

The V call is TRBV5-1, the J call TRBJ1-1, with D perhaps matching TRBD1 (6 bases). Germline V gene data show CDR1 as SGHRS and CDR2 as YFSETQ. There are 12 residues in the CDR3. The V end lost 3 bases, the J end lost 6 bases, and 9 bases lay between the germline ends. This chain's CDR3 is CASSSGAAEAFF. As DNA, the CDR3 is TGCGCCAGCAGCTCAGGGGCGGCTGAAGCTTTCTTT.

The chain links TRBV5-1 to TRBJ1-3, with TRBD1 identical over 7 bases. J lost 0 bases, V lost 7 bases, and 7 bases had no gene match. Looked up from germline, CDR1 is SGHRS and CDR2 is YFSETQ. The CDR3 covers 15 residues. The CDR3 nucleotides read TGCGCCAGCTCTGAGGGACAGAGCTCTGGAAACACCATATATTTT. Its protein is CASSEGQSSGNTIYF.

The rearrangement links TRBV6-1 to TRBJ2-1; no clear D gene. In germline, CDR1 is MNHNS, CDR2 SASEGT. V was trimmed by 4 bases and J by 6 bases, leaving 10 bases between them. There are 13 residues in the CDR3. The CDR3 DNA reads TGTGCCAGCAGTGGTCGACAAGCCAATGAGCAGTTCTTC. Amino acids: CASSGRQANEQFF.

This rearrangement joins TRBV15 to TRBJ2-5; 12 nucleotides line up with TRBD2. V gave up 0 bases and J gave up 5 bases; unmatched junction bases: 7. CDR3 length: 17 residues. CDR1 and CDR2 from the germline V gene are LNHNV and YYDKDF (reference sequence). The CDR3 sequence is CATSRELLAGGRETQYF. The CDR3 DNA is TGTGCCACCAGCAGAGAGTTGCTAGCGGGAGGGCGGGAGACCCAGTACTTC.

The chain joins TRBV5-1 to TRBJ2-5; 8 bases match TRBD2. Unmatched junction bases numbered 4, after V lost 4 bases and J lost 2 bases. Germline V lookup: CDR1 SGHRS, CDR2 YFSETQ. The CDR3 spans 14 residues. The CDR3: CASSVGLGQETQYF. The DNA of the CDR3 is TGCGCCAGCAGCGTGGGACTAGGGCAAGAGACCCAGTACTTC.

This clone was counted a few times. CDR3 in amino acids: CASSYYLGNNEQFF. CDR3 nucleotides: TGTGCCAGCAGTTACTATCTCGGGAACAATGAGCAGTTCTTC. The J gene is TRBJ2-1, the V gene TRBV6-5, with a tentative D call TRBD2 (5 bases). The CDR3 extends over 14 amino acids. Between the trimmed V and J ends, which lost 1 base and 5 bases, there was a span of 9 bases. Germline V gene lookup returns CDR1 MNHEY and CDR2 SVGAGI.

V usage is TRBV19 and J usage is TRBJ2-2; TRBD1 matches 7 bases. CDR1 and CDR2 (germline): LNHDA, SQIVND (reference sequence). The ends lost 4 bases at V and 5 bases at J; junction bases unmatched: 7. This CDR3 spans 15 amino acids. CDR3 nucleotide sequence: TGTGCCAGTAGTAATAGGACAGGAATGACCGGGGAGCTGTTTTTT. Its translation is CASSNRTGMTGELFF.

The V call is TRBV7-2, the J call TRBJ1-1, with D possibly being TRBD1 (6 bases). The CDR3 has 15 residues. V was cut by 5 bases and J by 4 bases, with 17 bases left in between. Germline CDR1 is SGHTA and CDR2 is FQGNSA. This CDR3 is CASSPGAGDPTEAFF. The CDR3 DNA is TGTGCCAGCAGCCCTGGGGCAGGGGACCCCACTGAAGCTTTCTTT.